Here is one T cell receptor (beta chain) with its context. Its specificity is not known. The data derive from a study of T cell repertoires in cytomegalovirus infection. Study in general: Indications of both CMV infection and matching HLA type were provided by public TCR beta signatures.

TCRdb fed the reads into MiXCR, producing one record per CDR3 protein. The sample yields 250,000 to 300,000 distinct CDR3 sequences, over 15% seen once. Study-wide points: There were HLA-C-restricted CMV-specific TCR beta clonotypes dominating the ex vivo response. Carriage of CMV together with the relevant HLA was identifiable through cumulative public TCR beta family frequency.

Sequenced input: CD8+ T cells from PBMCs. The clonotype originates from a human donor in good health (CMV status not recorded). Some clones in this sample may be carry-over from other donors' samples.

CDR3 loop: CSVARVTGELFF. In DNA, the CDR3 is TGCAGCGTTGCTAGGGTCACCGGGGAGCTGTTTTTT. This chain uses TRBV29-1 with TRBJ2-2, with D unresolved. CDR3 length: 12 residues. V lost 4 bases and J lost 4, with 7 bases in between. Germline CDR1 reads SQVTM; CDR2 reads ANQGSEA.